The 15 T cell receptor beta chains below come from one sample, sequenced in a study of T cell responses to AZD1222 COVID-19 vaccine. The table came from immunoSEQ multiplex PCR; TCRdb's copy has only in-frame clones and leaves some out. The sample contains 120,000 or so clones, about 88% of which appear only once. The sequences come from peripheral blood, collected on day 0 of AZD1222 vaccination. The receptors were sampled from an adult in good health.

The chain couples TRBV27 to TRBJ1-1; D gene unclear. The CDR3 runs 13 residues. Trimming left V 6 bases short and J 9 bases short, with 17 bases between. The germline CDR1 and CDR2 sequences are MNHEY and SMNVEV (reference sequence). The CDR3 DNA follows: TGTGCCAGCAGGTCTCCTCAAAAGGTCAAAGCTTTCTTT. Protein: CASRSPQKVKAFF.

The V gene is TRBV29-1, the J gene TRBJ2-5; either TRBD1 or TRBD2 may supply D (5 bases each). The CDR3 covers 14 residues. CDR1 and CDR2 from the germline V gene are SQVTM and ANQGSEA. Trimming removed 7 bases from V and 1 base from J, with 16 bases in between. The CDR3: CSAYLGTFQETQYF. The CDR3 DNA reads as TGCAGCGCCTATCTAGGGACGTTCCAAGAGACCCAGTACTTC.

The rearrangement uses TRBV15 and TRBJ2-1, with D perhaps matching TRBD2 (5 bases). V was clipped by 4 bases and J by 3 bases, with 16 bases between them. The germline V gene has CDR1 LNHNV and CDR2 YYDKDF (reference sequence). The CDR3 extends over 16 amino acids. CDR3 nucleotide sequence: TGTGCCACCAGCATTGAGGGCAGCGATCTCTACAATGAGCAGTTCTTC. Amino acids: CATSIEGSDLYNEQFF.

A few counts support this clone. For the CDR3, the DNA is TGTGCCAGTAGGAGGGGGACAGGGGTCTACAATGAGCAGTTCTTC. Amino acid sequence: CASRRGTGVYNEQFF. The V call is TRBV19, the J call TRBJ2-1; 10 nucleotides match TRBD1. Germline lookup yields CDR1 LNHDA and CDR2 SQIVND (reference sequence). This CDR3 is built from 15 residues. Trimming took 6 bases from V and 3 from J; bases not matched to a gene: 5.

The chain recombines TRBV12-3 or TRBV12-4 with TRBJ1-1; a weak D match, TRBD1 (6 bases). The CDR3 has 13 residues. Trimming cost V 1 base and J 11 bases, with 14 bases left between them. Here the CDR3 DNA reads TGTGCCAGCAGTTTAGACAGGGAGTTCGGGGCTTTCTTT. Translating gives CASSLDREFGAFF.

The chain is built from TRBV5-1 and TRBJ1-1; tentatively, D is TRBD1 (6 bases). The CDR3 consists of 13 residues. Germline CDR1 is SGHRS and CDR2 is YFSETQ. Trimming took 9 bases from V and 3 from J, leaving 15 bases between them. CDR3 sequence (DNA): TGCGCCACCTCGAACAGGGTCGACACTGAAGCTTTCTTT. It codes for CATSNRVDTEAFF.

The sample holds a few counts of this clone. The J gene is TRBJ2-3, the V gene TRBV29-1, with 7 bases fitting TRBD1. The CDR3 length is 15 residues. The germline V gene encodes CDR1 SQVTM and CDR2 ANQGSEA. Trimming at V came to 5 bases and at J to 2 bases, leaving 10 bases not matched to a gene. CDR3 nucleotide sequence: TGCAGCGTTAAAATTTCAGGGGGATCCACAGATACGCAGTATTTT. Protein: CSVKISGGSTDTQYF.

The chain joins TRBV11-2 to TRBJ1-1; TRBD1 matches 7 bases. Germline V gene lookup returns CDR1 SGHAT and CDR2 FQNNGV. CDR3 length equals 13 residues. Unmatched junction bases numbered 7, after V lost 5 bases and J lost 7 bases. The chain's CDR3 is CASSPRRDSEAFF. CDR3 bases: TGTGCCAGCAGCCCCCGCCGGGACAGTGAAGCTTTCTTT.

The rearrangement uses TRBV11-2 and TRBJ2-7; 8 bases agree with TRBD2. The CDR3 length is 15 residues. The V segment lost 4 bases and the J segment 8 bases; nucleotides outside the gene matches: 13. The germline gives CDR1 SGHAT, CDR2 FQNNGV. CDR3 amino acids: CASSWAFSGNPKQYF. CDR3 bases: TGTGCCAGCAGCTGGGCCTTTAGCGGGAACCCCAAGCAGTACTTC.

This clone was found many times. The genes are TRBV23-1 and TRBJ2-2; 7 bases fit TRBD2. TRBV23-1 is recorded as an ORF, its role being uncertain. The CDR3 sequence is 15 residues long. The V segment lost 0 bases and the J segment 7 bases; nucleotides outside the gene matches: 5. The DNA for the CDR3 is TGCGCCAGCAGTCAATCGGTGGGGAGGGGCGGGGAGCTGTTTTTT. Amino acids: CASSQSVGRGGELFF.

V is TRBV5-5 and J is TRBJ1-2; D call uncertain. The CDR3 consists of 13 residues. Trimming took off 5 bases at V and 0 bases at J, with 8 bases between the two ends. From germline, CDR1 is SGHKS and CDR2 YYEKEE (reference sequence). CDR3 in DNA: TGTGCCAGCAGGCCCTCGACTAACTATGGCTACACCTTC. Residues: CASRPSTNYGYTF.

This sequence joins TRBV30 and TRBJ1-1; no reliable D call. V lost 4 bases and J 2 bases, leaving 8 bases between the germline ends. The CDR3 extends over 12 amino acids. Looked up from germline, CDR1 is GTSNPN and CDR2 is SVGIG (reference sequence). The CDR3 reads CAWTLHNTEAFF. The CDR3 DNA reads TGTGCCTGGACCCTACACAACACTGAAGCTTTCTTT.

Only a few counts were recorded for this clone. The J gene is TRBJ1-2, the V gene TRBV6-5; D remains ambiguous. Deletions cut 0 bases from V and 8 bases from J, with 16 bases between. The CDR3 consists of 15 residues. Germline CDR1 is MNHEY and CDR2 is SVGAGI. CDR3 in amino acids: CASSYSEGGALGYTF. As DNA, the CDR3 is TGTGCCAGCAGTTACTCAGAGGGAGGAGCCTTGGGCTACACCTTC.

This rearrangement joins TRBV7-9 to TRBJ2-1; 11 bases agree with TRBD2. Trimming at V came to 9 bases and at J to 3 bases, leaving 1 base not matched to a gene. Germline lookup yields CDR1 SEHNR and CDR2 FQNEAQ (reference sequence). This CDR3 spans 13 amino acids. CDR3 nucleotides: TGTGCCAGTAGCGGGGGGGTCTACAATGAGCAGTTCTTC. Protein sequence: CASSGGVYNEQFF.

The DNA for the CDR3 is TGTGCCAGTAGTCCTGGACAGGGTCGGCATGAGCAGTTCTTC. Translated, it gives CASSPGQGRHEQFF. This chain connects TRBV19 to TRBJ2-1, with 8 bases that match TRBD1. CDR3 length: 14 residues. With 5 bases clipped from V and 8 bases from J, the junction kept 8 bases outside the gene matches. The V gene's germline CDR1 is LNHDA and CDR2 SQIVND (reference sequence).